The 6 T cell receptor beta chains below were found in one sample sequenced in a study of CD8 T cells in ankylosing spondylitis. TCRdb itself ran the 5' RACE reads through MiXCR, one entry per CDR3 protein. The table lists approximately 290,000 distinct CDR3 sequences, about a fifth of them singletons. The sequencing sample was made of blood, either unsorted or a sorted T cell fraction (not recorded which). These receptors were collected from a female donor with ankylosing spondylitis or in good health (not recorded which).

This rearrangement joins TRBV14 to TRBJ2-3; D may correspond to TRBD1 or TRBD2 (5 bases each). CDR1 SGHDN and CDR2 FVKESK come from the germline V gene. V lost 5 bases, J lost 4 bases, and 19 bases lay in between. The CDR3 extends over 16 amino acids. The CDR3 region is CASSKGPSRGSDTQYF. The CDR3 region has the DNA TGTGCCAGCAGCAAAGGGCCTTCGAGGGGTTCAGATACGCAGTATTTT.

This chain links TRBV5-6 with TRBJ1-1, with D possibly being TRBD1 (6 bases). This CDR3 is 14 amino acids long. The germline V gene has CDR1 SGHDT and CDR2 YYEEEE. V was pared by 8 bases and J by 6 bases, with 20 bases between. The CDR3: CASIWWGAPAEAFF. The CDR3 DNA reads TGTGCCAGTATCTGGTGGGGGGCGCCGGCTGAAGCTTTCTTT.

The V and J genes are TRBV7-9 and TRBJ2-1; tentatively, D is TRBD2 (6 bases). V shed 5 bases and J shed 1 base, with 12 bases lying between them. The CDR3 is 15 residues long. From germline, CDR1 is SEHNR and CDR2 FQNEAQ (reference sequence). The CDR3 reads CASSLRDSSYNEQFF. The CDR3 DNA follows: TGTGCCAGCAGCCTACGGGACTCTTCCTACAATGAGCAGTTCTTC.

This clonotype was recorded many times. The V and J genes are TRBV20-1 and TRBJ2-5, with D hard to call. The germline V gene has CDR1 DFQATT and CDR2 SNEGSKA (reference sequence). The ends were cut back, 2 bases at V and 0 bases at J, with 4 bases in the middle. The CDR3 covers 12 residues. The CDR3 DNA follows: TGCAGTGCTAGACAAAACCAAGAGACCCAGTACTTC. Protein: CSARQNQETQYF.

The genes are TRBV18 and TRBJ2-3, with D unresolved. Deletions cut 3 bases from V and 0 bases from J, with 10 bases between. The CDR3 covers 15 residues. Germline V gene lookup returns CDR1 KGHSH and CDR2 LQKENI. The CDR3 reads CASSPLGSSTDTQYF. The CDR3 DNA reads as TGTGCCAGCTCACCTCTTGGCAGCAGCACAGATACGCAGTATTTT. Using reference TRBV18 and TRBJ2-3 for the parts outside the CDR3, the full variable domain is NAGVMQNPRHLVRRRGQEARLRCSPMKGHSHVYWYRQLPEEGLKFMVYLQKENIIDESGMPKERFSAEFPKEGPSILRIQQVVRGDSAAYFCASSPLGSSTDTQYFGPGTRLTVL.

This clonotype showed up many times. The chain combines TRBV12-3 or TRBV12-4 with TRBJ1-2; the D is unclear. The CDR3 length is 13 residues. The V end lost 1 base, the J end lost 2 bases, and 5 bases lay between the germline ends. In DNA, the CDR3 is TGTGCCAGCAGTTTAGGACGGAACTATGGCTACACCTTC. It encodes CASSLGRNYGYTF.